The entry below gives a single TCR beta chain sequence along with its context. The ends were cut back, 1 base at V and 6 bases at J, with 12 bases in the middle. The CDR3 has 14 amino acids. Germline CDR1 SGHTA, CDR2 FQGNSA. This entry is derived from a study of blood T cell repertoires in COVID-19. As originally analysed: The authors estimated nucleated cell counts from reference gene primer amplification. Clones were read by immunoSEQ multiplex PCR, and TCRdb kept only the in-frame ones, dropping some. V and J calls and clone size are given by that table; D and trimming were obtained from the DNA. In the table there are 46,000 or so clones, less than 85% of which are singletons.

The rearrangement joins TRBV7-2 to TRBJ1-1, with D possibly TRBD1 on 5 matching bases. Sequencing input: peripheral blood. The TCR originated in a human donor in a cohort sampled during active COVID-19. The CDR3 DNA reads TGTGCCAGCAGCTTAGATTGGGGGGATTCTGAAGCTTTCTTT. Translating it yields CASSLDWGDSEAFF. The variable domain in full, completed from reference TRBV7-2 and TRBJ1-1, reads GAGVSQSPSNKVTEKGKDVELRCDPISGHTALYWYRQSLGQGLEFLIYFQGNSAPDKSGLPSDRFSAERTGGSVSTLTIQRTQQEDSAVYLCASSLDWGDSEAFFGQGTRLTVV.